This record looks at one T cell receptor beta chain sequence and its context. The antigen remains unidentified. The same CDR3 also results from other DNA sequences found in this sample. Clones were sequenced by immunoSEQ multiplex PCR, and TCRdb holds only the in-frame ones, with some missing. The repertoire holds 60,000 to 75,000 clones, with over 70% as singletons. This entry belongs to a study of neoadjuvant anti-PD-1 for oral cavity cancer. Across the whole study: Patients mostly received three to four biweekly nivolumab doses at 3 mg/kg before surgery. Around day 43, patients without progression received a fourth nivolumab dose before surgery. Study-wide results and limits: PBMC Gini-index clonality exceeded responders' in non-responders post-nivolumab. TCR analyses covered only three patients per response group.

V shed 2 bases, J shed 3 bases, and the junction held 13 bases outside the gene matches. The germline V gene has CDR1 SNHLY and CDR2 FYNNEI. This CDR3 region has 18 residues. The receptor comes from a person aged 35-80 years with oral cavity squamous cell carcinoma. This specimen consisted of PBMCs, obtained before nivolumab (anti-PD-1) treatment. This chain links TRBV2 with TRBJ2-3; 8 nucleotides line up with TRBD2. DNA of the CDR3: TGTGCCAGCAGTGAAAAGAAGCTTACTAGCGGAAATACAGATACGCAGTATTTT. Translating gives CASSEKKLTSGNTDTQYF.